This T cell receptor (beta chain) was recovered during a study of T cell changes during pregnancy in multiple sclerosis (dated by TCRdb to the late 2010s). At the level of the whole study: In women with multiple sclerosis, the researchers looked at how the T cell repertoire shifted as pregnancy progressed.

The germline V gene specifies SGHTA as CDR1 and FQGNSA as CDR2. The CDR3, from cysteine to phenylalanine, totals 15 residues. Only the CDR3 portion is preserved as DNA: 45 bases, with reading frame beginning at the first base. V and J are trimmed by 0 bases and 13 bases, and the gene matches miss 12 bases of the junction. For this clone: The specificity of this receptor is unknown. There are no base qualities to consult, and no much larger clone falls within one base.

Receptor libraries were prepared by the immunoSEQ multiplex PCR assay. TCRdb provides this immuneACCESS table in a form limited to in-frame rearrangements. Some clones are lacking; in checked studies, under half of them reflect an unresolved V gene, and why the rest are absent is not known. The sample table holds 95,000 to 100,000 clones, of which 80% to 95% were seen once. Clones ranked in the top ten supply around 3.2% of the sample. This sample comprised peripheral blood, obtained in the second trimester of pregnancy. The chain is made from TRBV7-2 and TRBJ1-2, and TRBD1 matches 9 of the central bases. This clonotype was sampled from a female donor with multiple sclerosis, enrolled in a pregnancy study. For the CDR3, the sequence is CASSLATGGIGRFTF. The nucleotides read TGTGCCAGCAGCTTAGCGACAGGGGGAATCGGGCGGTTCACCTTC.